This paragraph covers one T cell receptor (beta chain) sequence. It lacks a known antigen. It has no much larger one-base neighbor in the sample; base qualities were not kept. These data belong to a study of blood T cell repertoires in COVID-19 (TCRdb year 2020). Background on the whole study: Collaborator samples came from the United States, Italy and Spain and covered acute and convalescent phases of COVID-19. The prospective study material was composed of cDNA or gDNA derived from T cells, B-cell-depleted T cells, or PBMCs. Subjects who had been exposed to COVID-19, were actively infected with it, or had recovered from it provided the deeply sampled blood TCRbeta repertoires that made up the dataset. The repertoires were released in a freely available public database meant as a resource for research on the immune response to SARS-CoV-2. Samples were obtained from the ongoing ImmuneRACE study (first 160 participants) and from 1,254 subjects provided by 6 global collaborators. A de-identified subject ID, COVID-19 status, age in years and sex were almost always included in the sample metadata. Where available, HLA class I and class II types were obtained from metadata supplied by the sample provider rather than from assay-based typing. The paper as a whole reports these results and caveats: How much clinical and demographic metadata was included differed by source and by participant, and the metadata was provided uncurated.

The immunoSEQ Assay, a bias-controlled multiplex PCR, was used to amplify TCRbeta CDR3 regions from genomic DNA. Turning to the authors' computational methods: Nucleated cell counts per sample were estimated from amplification of reference gene primers within the assay. To quantify the absolute abundance of each unique TCRbeta CDR3 rearrangement, sequence reads were collapsed and filtered. Productive Simpson clonality was computed per sample as the square root of Simpson's diversity index over productive rearrangements. The table was pulled from immuneACCESS by TCRdb, which kept in-frame rearrangements only. Such tables lose some clones; where checked, under half of the loss comes from unresolved V genes, and the rest has no known cause. Clone size and the V and J calls come from that table; the DNA yielded D and trimming. Within this sample are approximately 200,000 clones, with roughly four fifths of them counted one time only. The ten largest clonotypes hold less than 2.5% of the sample.

Whole blood was collected in K2EDTA tubes by collaborating institutions according to the institutions' own protocols. For TCRbeta analysis, collaborators shipped samples in one of three forms: frozen whole blood, isolated PBMCs, or DNA extracted from either of those sample types. The CDR3, cysteine through phenylalanine, is 14 amino acids long. Only CDR3 DNA is held: 42 bases, read in frame from base 1. From V the trimming removes 7 bases and from J it removes 3 bases, while the gene matches leave 6 bases of the junction unaccounted for. Looking up the germline V gene yields CDR1 MNHEY and CDR2 SVGAGI.

The clonotype comes from a woman aged 55-75 years with acute or convalescent COVID-19. The sequenced sample consisted of peripheral blood. The chain couples TRBV6-5 to TRBJ2-1, and 7 bases in between align with TRBD1. The sequenced DNA: TGTGCCAGCAAAGGGGACAGCCTCTACAATGAGCAGTTCTTC. Its protein is CASKGDSLYNEQFF.